The next 25 T cell receptor beta chains were all read from a single sample in a study of T cell responses to AZD1222 COVID-19 vaccine. Profiled with immunoSEQ multiplex PCR; TCRdb holds only in-frame clones, not every one. This table has roughly 150,000 clones, 90% to 95% appearing once. This specimen consisted of peripheral blood, obtained on day 0 of AZD1222 vaccination. The receptors originated from an adult in good health.

This chain links TRBV6-1 with TRBJ1-6; D is ambiguous. V was pared by 3 bases and J by 13 bases, with 16 bases between. The germline V gene has CDR1 MNHNS and CDR2 SASEGT. The CDR3 runs to 14 residues. Here the CDR3 reads CASSETTEFYPLHF. Written as DNA, the CDR3 is TGTGCCAGCAGTGAGACAACGGAGTTCTATCCCCTCCACTTT.

The chain recombines TRBV4-2 with TRBJ2-5, with TRBD2 matching 7 bases. CDR1 is LGHNA and CDR2 is YNFKEQ in the germline V gene. Trimming took 0 bases from V and 2 from J; bases not matched to a gene: 6. The CDR3 loop spans 16 amino acids. CDR3 DNA: TGTGCCAGCAGCCAAGAGGACGGGAGGCAACAAGAGACCCAGTACTTC. This gives the protein CASSQEDGRQQETQYF.

The chain joins TRBV13 to TRBJ2-7; 8 bases align to TRBD1. The germline CDR1 and CDR2 sequences are PRHDT and FYEKMQ (reference sequence). This CDR3 has 15 amino acids. V was pared by 5 bases and J by 0 bases, with 6 bases of the junction left unmatched. Here the CDR3 reads CASSRTGGLSYEQYF. For the CDR3, the DNA is TGTGCCAGCAGCCGTACAGGGGGGCTCTCCTACGAGCAGTACTTC.

J is TRBJ1-1 and V is TRBV19, with 7 bases identical to TRBD1. Germline CDR1 LNHDA, CDR2 SQIVND (reference sequence). V lost 7 bases to trimming and J lost 1 base; unmatched junction nucleotides: 6. This CDR3 comprises 14 residues. CDR3 sequence (DNA): TGTGCCAGTACCATAGGACAGGAGAACACTGAAGCTTTCTTT. Its translation: CASTIGQENTEAFF. The full variable domain, its missing parts supplied by reference TRBV19 and TRBJ1-1, is DGGITQSPKYLFRKEGQNVTLSCEQNLNHDAMYWYRQDPGQGLRLIYYSQIVNDFQKGDIAEGYSVSREKKESFPLTVTSAQKNPTAFYLCASTIGQENTEAFFGQGTRLTVV.

The genes are TRBV18 and TRBJ1-3; 8 nucleotides line up with TRBD1. The CDR3 runs to 20 residues. V was clipped by 3 bases and J by 2 bases; unmatched bases: 18. Germline-derived CDR1 and CDR2 are KGHSH and LQKENI. The CDR3 protein is CASSPRSDRGEVFAGNTIYF. The CDR3 region has the DNA TGTGCCAGCTCACCCCGCTCAGACAGGGGAGAAGTTTTTGCTGGAAACACCATATATTTT.

V and J are TRBV14 and TRBJ2-7; D is perhaps TRBD2 (5 bases). The CDR3 covers 13 residues. Trimming stripped 0 bases from V and 5 bases from J, with 8 bases between. Per the germline V gene, CDR1 is SGHDN and CDR2 is FVKESK. The CDR3 loop reads CASSQDGSHEQYF. The CDR3 DNA reads TGTGCCAGCAGCCAAGATGGGAGCCACGAGCAGTACTTC. Looking up the rest from reference TRBV14 and TRBJ2-7 gives the full variable domain: EAGVTQFPSHSVIEKGQTVTLRCDPISGHDNLYWYRRVMGKEIKFLLHFVKESKQDESGMPNNRFLAERTGGTYSTLKVQPAELEDSGVYFCASSQDGSHEQYFGPGTRLTVT.

The V and J genes are TRBV10-3 and TRBJ1-2; 9 bases fit TRBD1. J gave up 8 bases and V 6 bases, and 7 bases lay outside the gene matches. The V gene's germline CDR1 is ENHRY and CDR2 SYGVKD. This CDR3 region has 13 residues. Here the CDR3 reads CAIRGTGPYGYTF. DNA for the CDR3: TGTGCCATCAGGGGGACAGGGCCATACGGCTACACCTTC.

The V and J genes are TRBV29-1 and TRBJ2-5; D is uncertain. CDR1 and CDR2 (germline): SQVTM, ANQGSEA. The V and J ends lost 5 bases and 5 bases respectively, with 9 bases between them. This CDR3 spans 11 amino acids. CDR3 sequence (DNA): TGCAGCGTTCCGGACGTGGAGACCCAGTACTTC. This encodes CSVPDVETQYF.

The chain carries TRBV5-1 and TRBJ2-3; D gene unclear. The germline gives CDR1 SGHRS, CDR2 YFSETQ. The CDR3 is 16 residues long. Deletions cut 1 base from V and 1 base from J, with 13 bases between. The CDR3 DNA follows: TGCGCCAGCAGCTTGCGGCGAGATACGGGCACAGATACGCAGTATTTT. It specifies CASSLRRDTGTDTQYF.

The chain recombines TRBV6-5 with TRBJ2-3; 9 nucleotides line up with TRBD1. Trimming removed 11 bases from V and 4 bases from J; junction bases left unmatched: 13. The CDR3 extends over 15 amino acids. Germline CDR1 reads MNHEY; CDR2 reads SVGAGI. The CDR3 loop reads CAGAPRQGGADTQYF. The CDR3 coding sequence is TGTGCCGGAGCGCCCCGACAGGGGGGCGCAGATACGCAGTATTTT.

V usage is TRBV24-1 and J usage is TRBJ2-7; D is possibly TRBD2 (5 bases). Germline CDR1 reads KGHDR; CDR2 reads SFDVKD. V shed 7 bases and J shed 6 bases, with 18 bases lying between them. The CDR3 sequence is 14 residues long. The CDR3 DNA reads TGTGCCACCAGGTGGGGTGAGGGCCGGGGCGAGCAGTACTTC. Amino acid sequence: CATRWGEGRGEQYF.

The chain is built from TRBV4-2 and TRBJ1-3, with 7 bases fitting TRBD1. Germline-derived CDR1 and CDR2 are LGHNA and YNFKEQ. CDR3 length: 16 amino acids. The ends lost 2 bases at V and 2 bases at J; junction bases unmatched: 6. CDR3 region: CASSQLNRGTGNTIYF. Written as DNA, the CDR3 is TGTGCCAGCAGCCAACTGAACAGGGGAACTGGAAACACCATATATTTT.

This chain joins TRBV5-4 and TRBJ2-7, with 8 bases identical to TRBD2. CDR1 and CDR2 from the germline V gene are SGHNT and YYREEE (reference sequence). The CDR3 covers 16 residues. The V gene end was trimmed by 1 base and the J gene end by 5 bases; junction bases not matched to a gene: 11. The CDR3 protein is CASSLRIGGAVDEQYF. In DNA form, the CDR3 reads TGTGCCAGCAGCTTGCGCATCGGGGGGGCCGTGGACGAGCAGTACTTC. Filled out from reference TRBV5-4 and TRBJ2-7, the complete variable domain reads ETGVTQSPTHLIKTRGQQVTLRCSSQSGHNTVSWYQQALGQGPQFIFQYYREEENGRGNFPPRFSGLQFPNYSSELNVNALELDDSALYLCASSLRIGGAVDEQYFGPGTRLTVT.

The J gene is TRBJ1-1, the V gene TRBV11-3; 9 bases line up with TRBD1. V shed 8 bases, J shed 1 base, and the junction held 5 bases outside the gene matches. CDR1 is SGHNT, CDR2 YENEEA, per germline. This CDR3 is built from 14 residues. In DNA, the CDR3 is TGTGCCAGCTCAAACAGGGGGCCGAACACTGAAGCTTTCTTT. This translates into CASSNRGPNTEAFF. Full variable domain (missing parts from reference TRBV11-3 and TRBJ1-1): EAGVVQSPRYKIIEKKQPVAFWCNPISGHNTLYWYLQNLGQGPELLIRYENEEAVDDSQLPKDRFSAERLKGVDSTLKIQPAELGDSAVYLCASSNRGPNTEAFFGQGTRLTVV.

Details on this clone: Other DNA sequences in this sample translate to the same CDR3. J is TRBJ2-1 and V is TRBV10-3; 11 bases are shared with TRBD2. CDR3 length: 15 residues. The V gene end was trimmed by 3 bases and the J gene end by 5 bases; junction bases not matched to a gene: 3. In germline, CDR1 is ENHRY, CDR2 SYGVKD. DNA for the CDR3: TGTGCCATCAGTGAATCACTAGCGGGAGACAATGAGCAGTTCTTC. Protein: CAISESLAGDNEQFF.

This chain joins TRBV28 and TRBJ2-2; 7 nucleotides line up with TRBD1. The ends lost 6 bases at V and 5 bases at J; junction bases unmatched: 9. Germline CDR1 and CDR2: MDHEN and SYDVKM. The CDR3 loop spans 15 amino acids. CDR3 sequence reads: CASREETGRTGELFF. CDR3 sequence (DNA): TGTGCCAGCAGGGAAGAGACAGGGCGAACCGGGGAGCTGTTTTTT.

V gene TRBV7-3 combines with J gene TRBJ1-1; possibly TRBD1 for D (5 bases). The CDR3 covers 13 residues. Germline loops: CDR1 SGHTA, CDR2 FQGTGA. Trimming pared 1 base from V and 4 bases from J, leaving 7 bases between. In nucleotides, the CDR3 is TGTGCCAGCAGCTTAAAGGGGACCACTGAAGCTTTCTTT. Its translation is CASSLKGTTEAFF.

CDR3 sequence reads: CASSEDAGTGNEKLFF. CDR3 nucleotides: TGTGCCAGCAGTGAGGATGCAGGGACAGGGAATGAAAAACTGTTTTTT. The V and J genes are TRBV2 and TRBJ1-4, with 9 positions matching TRBD1. Germline V gives CDR1 SNHLY, CDR2 FYNNEI. The CDR3 has 16 residues. V gave up 3 bases and J gave up 5 bases; unmatched junction bases: 7.

The chain carries TRBV9 and TRBJ1-1; D may be TRBD1 (5 bases). The CDR3 loop spans 14 amino acids. Germline-derived CDR1 and CDR2 are SGDLS and YYNGEE. Trimming cost V 3 bases and J 7 bases, with 16 bases left between them. The CDR3 DNA is TGTGCCAGCAGCGGCCTGTGGGGAGGGGATGAAGCTTTCTTT. This codes for CASSGLWGGDEAFF.

The chain is built from TRBV10-1 and TRBJ1-4; D not certain. The germline V gene has CDR1 WNHNN and CDR2 SYGVQD (reference sequence). V was clipped by 2 bases and J by 7 bases, with 8 bases between them. This CDR3 is built from 13 residues. This CDR3 is CASSEGRGEKLFF. DNA of the CDR3: TGCGCCAGCAGTGAGGGGCGCGGTGAAAAACTGTTTTTT.

With regard to this clone: One end of the junction varies from germline; a read error may be responsible. The J gene is TRBJ2-1, the V gene TRBV4-2, with D maybe TRBD2 (6 bases). Germline values: CDR1 LGHNA, CDR2 YNFKEQ. This CDR3 is 15 amino acids long. The CDR3 is CASSQGAGTYNGQFF. In DNA form, the CDR3 reads TGTGCCAGCAGCCAAGGGGCGGGGACCTACAATGGGCAGTTCTTC.

This chain uses TRBV3-1 (or the pseudogene TRBV3-2) with TRBJ2-2; D assignment may be TRBD1 or TRBD2 (5 bases each). Germline V gene lookup returns CDR1 LGHDT and CDR2 YNNKEL (reference sequence). Deletions cut 6 bases from V and 6 bases from J, with 20 bases between. This CDR3 spans 16 amino acids. The CDR3 spells CASSNTGPPRPGELFF. The CDR3 nucleotides are TGTGCCAGCAGTAATACGGGACCCCCCCGCCCCGGGGAGCTGTTTTTT.

This chain links TRBV5-8 with TRBJ1-3, with no clear D. Trimming shortened V by 1 base and J by 0 bases, and 5 bases separated the two germline ends. The CDR3 has 14 amino acids. Germline loops: CDR1 SGHTS, CDR2 YDEGEE. In DNA form, the CDR3 reads TGTGCCAGCAGCTTGAGAGACTCTGGAAACACCATATATTTT. Protein: CASSLRDSGNTIYF.

The chain joins TRBV10-3 to TRBJ1-2; 10 bases align to TRBD1. Unmatched junction bases numbered 7, after V lost 7 bases and J lost 8 bases. This CDR3 comprises 13 residues. The germline gives CDR1 ENHRY, CDR2 SYGVKD. The CDR3 DNA follows: TGTGCCATCACCCCCGGGACAGGGGAAGGCTACACCTTC. This translates into CAITPGTGEGYTF.

This clone showed up just a few times. The chain employs TRBV28 and TRBJ2-2; D may be TRBD1 (5 bases). Per the germline V gene, CDR1 is MDHEN and CDR2 is SYDVKM. CDR3 size: 13 residues. The V end was cut by 10 bases, the J end by 1 base, with 10 bases between. CDR3: CAIAGWNTGELFF. For the CDR3, the DNA is TGTGCCATCGCAGGGTGGAACACCGGGGAGCTGTTTTTT.